The entry below describes one T cell receptor beta chain. The record originates from a study of shared clonotypes between healthy human individuals. The material for each subset, its genomic DNA, was split evenly across several immunoSEQ plates. TCRdb keeps only in-frame clones here, not all; method: immunoSEQ multiplex PCR. Of under 1 million clones listed, roughly 96% were seen once; the top ten hold about 0.25%. Naive CD8 populations comprised CD45RO-negative cells positively selected for CCR7, excluding terminally differentiated effector memory CD45RA+ cells. Losses at the gene ends were 7 bases for V and 4 bases for J; bases not matched to a gene: 4. The CDR3 is 14 residues long. Germline CDR1 SGHAT, CDR2 FQDESV (reference sequence).

The specimen was naive CD8+ T cells sorted from blood. The rearrangement joins TRBV11-1 to TRBJ2-3; the match to TRBD2 covers 11 bases. This TCR was recovered from a young man in good health. For the CDR3, the DNA is TGTGCCAGCACCAAACTAGCGGGAGCAGATACGCAGTATTTT. It is translated as CASTKLAGADTQYF.